These 6 T cell receptor beta chains originate from one sample sequenced in a study of cytomegalovirus exposure and HLA in healthy donors. The PCR made use of 60 Vbeta and 13 Jbeta primers. TCRdb keeps only in-frame clones here, not all; method: immunoSEQ multiplex PCR. The table has 110,000 to 150,000 clones, about 82% seen once. Source material: PBMCs. Receptors originate from a male donor in good health and CMV-seronegative.

The rearrangement links TRBV6-5 to TRBJ2-7, with D perhaps TRBD1 (5 bases). Germline V gene lookup returns CDR1 MNHEY and CDR2 SVGAGI. V lost 2 bases and J 5 bases, leaving 13 bases between the germline ends. The CDR3 sequence is 14 residues long. This CDR3 is CASSYVVGPHEQYF. The DNA for the CDR3 is TGTGCCAGCAGTTACGTGGTGGGGCCGCACGAGCAGTACTTC.

The chain has TRBV7-6 and TRBJ2-2; 9 bases map to TRBD1. CDR1 is SGHVS and CDR2 is FNYEAQ in the germline V gene. V was pared by 1 base and J by 4 bases, with 7 bases of the junction left unmatched. The CDR3 is 17 amino acids. The CDR3 loop reads CASSLEGQGGITGELFF. In nucleotides, the CDR3 is TGTGCCAGCAGCTTAGAGGGACAGGGAGGTATCACCGGGGAGCTGTTTTTT.

This clone appeared once. The CDR3 sequence is CASSLEVRGTYQETQYF. Here the CDR3 DNA reads TGTGCCAGCAGCTTAGAGGTCCGGGGAACGTACCAAGAGACCCAGTACTTC. The chain employs TRBV7-8 and TRBJ2-5; a possible D gene is TRBD2 (5 bases). Between the trimmed V and J ends, which lost 1 base and 0 bases, there was a span of 15 bases. Germline V gene data show CDR1 as SGHVS and CDR2 as FQNEAQ. The CDR3 runs to 17 residues.

The rearrangement uses TRBV9 and TRBJ1-3; D unclear. Germline loops: CDR1 SGDLS, CDR2 YYNGEE. The CDR3 spans 16 residues. V lost 0 bases and J lost 0, with 10 bases in between. CDR3 residues: CASSVEPGLSGNTIYF. The CDR3 nucleotides are TGTGCCAGCAGCGTAGAACCGGGTCTCTCTGGAAACACCATATATTTT.

The chain recombines TRBV27 with TRBJ2-7, with 8 nucleotides matching TRBD1. J gave up 2 bases and V 5 bases, and 5 bases lay outside the gene matches. Germline-derived CDR1 and CDR2 are MNHEY and SMNVEV (reference sequence). This CDR3 has 14 residues. For the CDR3, the DNA is TGTGCCAGCAGTGGGGGACAGGAAACCTACGAGCAGTACTTC. Amino acids: CASSGGQETYEQYF.

The chain is built from TRBV14 and TRBJ1-1; 10 positions match TRBD1. This CDR3 has 16 residues. The V and J ends lost 1 base and 3 bases, in that order; junction bases with no gene match: 5. CDR1 is SGHDN, CDR2 FVKESK, per germline. As DNA, the CDR3 is TGTGCCAGCAGCCAAGTCGACAGGGGGCTGTACACTGAAGCTTTCTTT. It yields the protein CASSQVDRGLYTEAFF.